A single sample is the source of the 15 T cell receptor beta chains below, sequenced in a study of CD8+ T cells in alopecia areata (dated by TCRdb to the late 2010s). The library was built by means of the immunoSEQ multiplex PCR assay. To provide template for TCR sequencing, every sample had RNA extracted and reverse transcribed into cDNA. TCRdb took over this immuneACCESS table, retaining in-frame rearrangements with V and J assigned. Such tables are incomplete; in checked studies, under half of the missing clones stem from an unresolved V gene, and the remainder is unexplained. The sample data list around 160,000 clones, and roughly 50% of these were observed just once. About 6.8% of the sample rests with the top ten. The sample consisted of CD4+ T cells sorted from blood. All receptors come from a human donor with alopecia areata.

The chain uses TRBV28 and TRBJ2-2; TRBD1 might be the D (6 bases). Germline assignment: CDR1 MDHEN and CDR2 SYDVKM. Trimming shortened V by 11 bases and J by 4 bases, and 11 bases separated the two germline ends. The CDR3 is 12 residues long. CDR3 nucleotides: TGTGCCTCACACAGGGCCACCGGGGAGCTGTTTTTT. Protein: CASHRATGELFF.

The V call is TRBV30, the J call TRBJ2-5; D not certain. Germline V gene lookup returns CDR1 GTSNPN and CDR2 SVGIG (reference sequence). V was cut by 0 bases and J by 5 bases, with 10 bases left in between. This CDR3 comprises 13 residues. In nucleotides, the CDR3 is TGTGCCTGGAGTGTACGTGTCCGGGAGACCCAGTACTTC. This translates into CAWSVRVRETQYF.

The sample holds a few counts of this clone. The chain joins TRBV2 to TRBJ1-1; no clear D. The CDR3 length is 8 residues. Germline CDR1 SNHLY, CDR2 FYNNEI. V was clipped by 0 bases and J by 13 bases, with 0 bases between them. The CDR3 loop is CASSEAFF. Written as DNA, the CDR3 is TGTGCCAGCAGTGAAGCTTTCTTT.

This clone was recorded a few times. The genes are TRBV2 and TRBJ1-2; D is perhaps TRBD1 (5 bases). Germline V gene sequence: CDR1 SNHLY, CDR2 FYNNEI. Trimming left V 2 bases short and J 8 bases short, with 15 bases between. The CDR3 length is 14 residues. CDR3 DNA sequence: TGTGCCAGCAGTGAACAGGGTATCTATGGAGGCTACACCTTC. Encoded protein: CASSEQGIYGGYTF.

This clone showed up just a few times. The rearrangement uses TRBV19 and TRBJ1-5; 9 bases fit TRBD1. Germline CDR1 is LNHDA and CDR2 is SQIVND (reference sequence). V shed 2 bases and J 6 bases; nucleotides not matched to a gene: 8. CDR3 length: 16 amino acids. The CDR3 protein is CASSILGQGGGQPQHF. For the CDR3, the DNA is TGTGCCAGTAGTATATTGGGACAGGGAGGAGGTCAGCCCCAGCATTTT.

The chain has TRBV25-1 and TRBJ2-7, with unresolved D. In germline, CDR1 is MGHDK, CDR2 SYGVNS. CDR3 length: 13 amino acids. Trimming left V 5 bases short and J 5 bases short, with 13 bases between. The CDR3 here is CASSSLTGHEQYF. Here the CDR3 DNA reads TGTGCCAGCAGTTCCTTAACGGGCCACGAGCAGTACTTC.

This chain uses TRBV5-1 with TRBJ2-3; 12 bases are shared with TRBD2. Germline V gene sequence: CDR1 SGHRS, CDR2 YFSETQ. This CDR3 has 15 residues. Losses at the gene ends were 2 bases for V and 4 bases for J; bases not matched to a gene: 2. CDR3 coding DNA: TGCGCCAGCAGCTTCGGGACTAGCGGGCCAGATACGCAGTATTTT. It codes for CASSFGTSGPDTQYF.

The V gene is TRBV4-1, the J gene TRBJ2-1, with a possible D match to TRBD1 (5 bases). CDR1 and CDR2 from the germline V gene are MGHRA and YSYEKL. The CDR3 loop spans 16 amino acids. The germline V and J ends were trimmed by 1 base and 4 bases, with 14 bases remaining between them. In DNA form, the CDR3 reads TGCGCCAGCAGCCAAGTGGGGCGCAGCAGGTACAATGAGCAGTTCTTC. Amino acid sequence: CASSQVGRSRYNEQFF.

This rearrangement joins TRBV27 to TRBJ1-2; D call uncertain. This CDR3 region has 13 residues. V was cut by 6 bases and J by 3 bases, with 11 bases left in between. Germline values: CDR1 MNHEY, CDR2 SMNVEV (reference sequence). The CDR3 here is CASSPTSHYGYTF. CDR3 DNA sequence: TGTGCCAGCAGCCCAACAAGTCACTATGGCTACACCTTC.

The chain recombines TRBV13 with TRBJ2-7; D is unclear. From germline, CDR1 is PRHDT and CDR2 FYEKMQ (reference sequence). This CDR3 region has 11 residues. Trimming removed 5 bases at V and 4 bases at J, with 6 bases between. The CDR3 bases are TGTGCCAGCAGCCTTCAATACGAGCAGTACTTC. Protein product: CASSLQYEQYF.

The table lists this clone with a few counts. The chain carries TRBV30 and TRBJ2-3, with D possibly TRBD2 on 6 matching bases. This CDR3 comprises 14 residues. V lost 3 bases and J 0 bases, leaving 10 bases between the germline ends. Germline CDR1 is GTSNPN and CDR2 is SVGIG (reference sequence). Here the CDR3 reads CAWSPGTSTDTQYF. CDR3 DNA: TGTGCCTGGAGCCCAGGGACTAGCACAGATACGCAGTATTTT.

The gene calls are TRBV5-1 and TRBJ2-7, with D possibly matching TRBD2 (5 bases). V gave up 0 bases and J gave up 2 bases, with 12 bases separating them. This CDR3 spans 15 amino acids. Per germline, CDR1 SGHRS and CDR2 YFSETQ. The CDR3 here is CASSLDTFGAYEQYF. The CDR3 nucleotides read TGCGCCAGCAGCTTGGACACCTTCGGGGCCTACGAGCAGTACTTC. Combining the CDR3 with reference TRBV5-1 and TRBJ2-7 gives the whole variable domain KAGVTQTPRYLIKTRGQQVTLSCSPISGHRSVSWYQQTPGQGLQFLFEYFSETQRNKGNFPGRFSGRQFSNSRSEMNVSTLELGDSALYLCASSLDTFGAYEQYFGPGTRLTVT.

This clone turned up a few times. V gene TRBV2 combines with J gene TRBJ2-3; D is unresolved. V gave up 7 bases and J gave up 2 bases, with 13 bases separating them. This CDR3 comprises 14 residues. Germline values: CDR1 SNHLY, CDR2 FYNNEI. The CDR3 protein is CASNIPTYTDTQYF. The DNA for the CDR3 is TGTGCCAGCAACATCCCTACCTACACAGATACGCAGTATTTT. Full variable domain (missing parts from reference TRBV2 and TRBJ2-3): EPEVTQTPSHQVTQMGQEVILRCVPISNHLYFYWYRQILGQKVEFLVSFYNNEISEKSEIFDDQFSVERPDGSNFTLKIRSTKLEDSAMYFCASNIPTYTDTQYFGPGTRLTVL.

The chain is built from TRBV7-2 and TRBJ2-3; no clear D gene. The CDR3 has 12 residues. The V and J ends lost 1 base and 2 bases respectively, with 1 base between them. Germline V gene lookup returns CDR1 SGHTA and CDR2 FQGNSA. CDR3 loop: CASSLDTDTQYF. The CDR3 DNA reads as TGTGCCAGCAGCTTAGACACAGATACGCAGTATTTT.

The chain uses TRBV6-1 and TRBJ2-5; no clear D. The CDR3 is 13 amino acids. From germline, CDR1 is MNHNS and CDR2 SASEGT. V shed 6 bases and J shed 5 bases, with 13 bases lying between them. The CDR3 DNA reads as TGTGCCAGCAGCGTGAGACTGGGGGAGACCCAGTACTTC. Translated: CASSVRLGETQYF.